Following are 21 T cell receptor beta chains from one sample sequenced in a study of blood T cell repertoires in COVID-19. The assay was immunoSEQ multiplex PCR, and TCRdb's table has in-frame clones only and misses some. This sample has about 200,000 clones, with over 75% found just once. Specimen: peripheral blood. The receptors derive from a man aged 60 to 75 with acute or convalescent COVID-19.

The genes are TRBV28 and TRBJ1-5; a possible D gene is TRBD1 (6 bases). V was pared by 4 bases and J by 4 bases, with 11 bases between. The CDR3 covers 14 residues. Germline-derived CDR1 and CDR2 are MDHEN and SYDVKM. In DNA, the CDR3 is TGTGCCAGCAGTTCCGGGACAAATAATCAGCCCCAGCATTTT. It specifies CASSSGTNNQPQHF.

This clone has more than one count but fewer than ten. V is TRBV19 and J is TRBJ2-5, with TRBD2 matching over 11 bases. V shed 7 bases, J shed 4 bases, and the junction held 5 bases outside the gene matches. The germline V gene encodes CDR1 LNHDA and CDR2 SQIVND (reference sequence). The CDR3 contains 14 residues. The CDR3 DNA sequence: TGTGCCAGTAAACCAGGACTAGCGGGAGAGACCCAGTACTTC. This codes for CASKPGLAGETQYF.

The genes are TRBV28 and TRBJ1-6, with D unclear. This CDR3 has 16 residues. With 4 bases removed from V and 9 bases from J, the gap between germline ends came to 19 bases. Germline CDR1 MDHEN, CDR2 SYDVKM. The CDR3 DNA follows: TGTGCCAGCAGTTGGCCCTGGGGAAGCGGAGGTTCACCCCTCCACTTT. It codes for CASSWPWGSGGSPLHF. The full variable domain, its missing parts supplied by reference TRBV28 and TRBJ1-6, is DVKVTQSSRYLVKRTGEKVFLECVQDMDHENMFWYRQDPGLGLRLIYFSYDVKMKEKGDIPEGYSVSREKKERFSLILESASTNQTSMYLCASSWPWGSGGSPLHFGNGTRLTVT.

This CDR3 is CASSPGLAGHEQYF. In DNA form, the CDR3 reads TGTGCCAGCTCCCCGGGACTAGCGGGACACGAGCAGTACTTC. This sequence joins TRBV18 and TRBJ2-7, with 13 positions matching TRBD2. Germline CDR1 is KGHSH and CDR2 is LQKENI. The CDR3 length is 14 residues. J lost 5 bases, V lost 6 bases, and 4 bases had no gene match.

V and J are TRBV9 and TRBJ2-2, with 13 nucleotides matching TRBD2. CDR3 length: 18 residues. Germline CDR1 and CDR2: SGDLS and YYNGEE. J lost 4 bases, V lost 3 bases, and 9 bases had no gene match. The CDR3 here is CASSAKGLAGSLTGELFF. In DNA form, the CDR3 reads TGTGCCAGCAGCGCGAAGGGACTAGCGGGATCACTCACCGGGGAGCTGTTTTTT.

J is TRBJ2-5 and V is TRBV6-2 or TRBV6-3; 7 nucleotides align to TRBD2. Germline CDR1 MNHEY, CDR2 SVGEGT. CDR3 length: 14 residues. V shed 4 bases and J 3 bases; nucleotides not matched to a gene: 5. Written as DNA, the CDR3 is TGTGCCAGCAGTTGGCGGGAGACAAAAGAGACCCAGTACTTC. The encoded protein is CASSWRETKETQYF.

Concerning this clone: A read error may produce the germline difference seen at one junction end. V is TRBV7-7 and J is TRBJ1-5, with TRBD1 matching 8 bases. This CDR3 region has 19 residues. Germline V CDR1 and CDR2: SSHAT, FNYEAQ (reference sequence). The CDR3 is CASSGSLGQGVGSNQPQHF. The CDR3 DNA reads as TGTGCTAGCAGCGGATCACTCGGACAGGGAGTAGGTAGCAATCAGCCCCAGCATTTT.

The chain employs TRBV7-3 and TRBJ2-3; D is perhaps TRBD1 (5 bases). This CDR3 comprises 15 residues. With 1 base removed from V and 1 base from J, the gap between germline ends came to 9 bases. Looked up from germline, CDR1 is SGHTA and CDR2 is FQGTGA. CDR3 protein: CASSLKQGGTDTQYF. CDR3 nucleotide sequence: TGTGCCAGCAGCTTAAAGCAGGGTGGCACAGATACGCAGTATTTT.

The chain is built from TRBV28 and TRBJ2-4; 7 bases match TRBD2. CDR1 and CDR2 from the germline V gene are MDHEN and SYDVKM. Trimming removed 2 bases from V and 0 bases from J; junction bases left unmatched: 10. The CDR3 extends over 18 amino acids. The CDR3 spells CASSLQLAAALAKNIQYF. DNA for the CDR3: TGTGCCAGCAGTTTACAGCTAGCGGCCGCTCTAGCCAAAAACATTCAGTACTTC.

The CDR3 coding sequence is TGTGCCAGCTCACGAGGACTAGCGGGAGGCGGGATTGAGCAGTTCTTC. Its protein product is CASSRGLAGGGIEQFF. V and J are TRBV18 and TRBJ2-1; 14 nucleotides line up with TRBD2. The CDR3 runs 16 residues. J lost 9 bases, V lost 4 bases, and 8 bases had no gene match. The germline CDR1 and CDR2 sequences are KGHSH and LQKENI.

This clone occurred a few times. J is TRBJ1-4 and V is TRBV7-9; 10 nucleotides align to TRBD1. J lost 8 bases, V lost 3 bases, and 9 bases had no gene match. Germline V CDR1 and CDR2: SEHNR, FQNEAQ (reference sequence). This CDR3 contains 16 residues. CDR3 DNA sequence: TGTGCCAGCAGCTTGGGACAGGGGATAACGGGGGAAAAACTGTTTTTT. This translates into CASSLGQGITGEKLFF.

Ten or more counts support this clone. The rearrangement links TRBV6-4 to TRBJ2-1; D remains ambiguous. With 3 bases removed from V and 0 bases from J, the gap between germline ends came to 9 bases. CDR1 and CDR2 (germline): MRHNA, SNTAGT. This CDR3 has 15 amino acids. CDR3 bases: TGTGCCAGCAGTGAAGGTTGGAGCTCCTACAATGAGCAGTTCTTC. Encoded protein: CASSEGWSSYNEQFF.

The V and J genes are TRBV19 and TRBJ2-5; TRBD2 agrees at 9 bases. This CDR3 has 16 residues. The J segment lost 6 bases and the V segment lost 4 bases, leaving 12 bases of the junction unmatched. Germline V gives CDR1 LNHDA, CDR2 SQIVND (reference sequence). CDR3 region: CASSTDSGSGRKTQYF. The CDR3 DNA reads TGTGCCAGTAGTACCGATAGCGGGAGTGGTAGGAAGACCCAGTACTTC.

This chain connects TRBV12-5 to TRBJ1-2; 7 nucleotides align to TRBD1. The V segment lost 7 bases and the J segment 8 bases; nucleotides outside the gene matches: 10. The CDR3 covers 13 residues. Looked up from germline, CDR1 is LGHNT and CDR2 is FRNRAP. The CDR3 spells CASALEGARGYTF. In DNA form, the CDR3 reads TGTGCTAGTGCCCTAGAGGGGGCGCGGGGCTACACCTTC. Full variable domain (rest looked up from reference TRBV12-5 and TRBJ1-2): DARVTQTPRHKVTEMGQEVTMRCQPILGHNTVFWYRQTMMQGLELLAYFRNRAPLDDSGMPKDRFSAEMPDATLATLKIQPSEPRDSAVYFCASALEGARGYTFGSGTRLTVV.

This clone was picked up one time. This chain uses TRBV11-2 with TRBJ2-7; tentative D call: TRBD1 (6 bases). The germline V and J ends were trimmed by 4 bases and 2 bases, with 15 bases remaining between them. Per the germline V gene, CDR1 is SGHAT and CDR2 is FQNNGV. This CDR3 has 15 amino acids. CDR3 loop: CASSSSGQPPYEQYF. The CDR3 DNA follows: TGTGCCAGCAGCTCCTCGGGACAACCTCCCTACGAGCAGTACTTC.

The DNA for the CDR3 is TGTGCCAGTAGCCCCGGCCTAGAGGGTACCCCCCAGCATTTT. Translating gives CASSPGLEGTPQHF. The chain recombines TRBV19 with TRBJ1-5; D is unresolved. Trimming stripped 6 bases from V and 10 bases from J, with 19 bases between. Germline CDR1 reads LNHDA; CDR2 reads SQIVND (reference sequence). The CDR3 totals 14 residues.

The chain recombines TRBV7-2 with TRBJ1-2; D is ambiguous. CDR3 length: 12 residues. Germline V CDR1 and CDR2: SGHTA, FQGNSA. The V gene lost 6 bases and the J gene lost 4 bases, with 9 bases spanning the gap. In DNA form, the CDR3 reads TGTGCCAGCAGTCGAGGGAGCTATGGCTACACCTTC. Translating it yields CASSRGSYGYTF.

The chain combines TRBV15 with TRBJ2-1; D unclear. This CDR3 is built from 14 residues. Trimming took off 1 base at V and 3 bases at J, with 7 bases between the two ends. CDR1 and CDR2 from the germline V gene are LNHNV and YYDKDF (reference sequence). CDR3 bases: TGTGCCACCAGCAGAGGGTTAGACTACAATGAGCAGTTCTTC. This gives the protein CATSRGLDYNEQFF.

The chain recombines TRBV7-6 with TRBJ2-5, with D unresolved. V lost 2 bases to trimming and J lost 2 bases, with 6 bases between them. Per the germline V gene, CDR1 is SGHVS and CDR2 is FNYEAQ. CDR3 length: 13 residues. The CDR3 nucleotides are TGTGCCAGCAGCTTACTGCGGCAAGAGACCCAGTACTTC. Protein: CASSLLRQETQYF.

This clone appeared once. The rearrangement joins TRBV14 to TRBJ1-1; 8 bases align to TRBD1. V dropped 4 bases and J dropped 2; count of bases not matched to a gene: 6. This CDR3 comprises 15 residues. The germline gives CDR1 SGHDN, CDR2 FVKESK. The CDR3 DNA sequence: TGTGCCAGCAGCCCCACAGGGGGGTTAAACACTGAAGCTTTCTTT. Amino acid sequence: CASSPTGGLNTEAFF.

The rearrangement uses TRBV28 and TRBJ1-3; D possibly corresponds to TRBD1 (6 bases). V lost 3 bases, J lost 5 bases, and 11 bases lay in between. The CDR3 loop spans 14 amino acids. CDR1 MDHEN and CDR2 SYDVKM come from the germline V gene. The CDR3 here is CASSLRGDRNTIYF. Written as DNA, the CDR3 is TGTGCCAGCAGTTTGAGAGGGGACAGAAACACCATATATTTT.